These 20 T cell receptor beta chains originate from one sample sequenced in a study of synovial regulatory T cells in juvenile arthritis. Sequenced by immunoSEQ multiplex PCR; TCRdb stores in-frame clones only, minus some. The sample has over 9,000 clones. What was sequenced was Treg cells from blood. Subset specified: remaining (HLA-DR-negative) circulating blood Treg cells. The source is a donor under 30 with juvenile idiopathic arthritis.

V is TRBV2 and J is TRBJ1-1; TCRdb's D gene call, TRBD1, goes unchecked for lack of DNA. This CDR3 is built from 13 residues. No nucleotide data were recorded. The germline CDR1 and CDR2 sequences are SNHLY and FYNNEI. The CDR3 here is CAKGQGTNTEAFF.

CDR3 sequence: CASRRQTGEAFF. The V gene is TRBV5-4, the J gene TRBJ1-1; TCRdb indicates TRBD1, and absent DNA this call remains unverified. The CDR3 has 12 residues. The DNA is unrecorded. The germline V gene has CDR1 SGHNT and CDR2 YYREEE (reference sequence).

The gene calls are TRBV7-9 and TRBJ1-1. This CDR3 has 13 amino acids. No DNA appears here. Germline loops: CDR1 SEHNR, CDR2 FQNEAQ (reference sequence). CDR3 sequence reads: CASSWAGNTEAFF.

The chain couples TRBV16 to TRBJ1-1; TCRdb's assignment of TRBD1 cannot be checked, as there is no DNA. In germline, CDR1 is KGHSY, CDR2 FQNENV. The CDR3 is 17 amino acids. DNA was not recorded. The CDR3 protein is CASSQNAAGGRGTEAFF. Supplemented by reference TRBV16 and TRBJ1-1, the full variable domain reads GEEVAQTPKHLVRGEGQKAKLYCAPIKGHSYVFWYQQVLKNEFKFLISFQNENVFDETGMPKERFSAKCLPNSPCSLEIQATKLEDSAVYFCASSQNAAGGRGTEAFFGQGTRLTVV.

This chain joins TRBV11-2 and TRBJ2-5; TCRdb calls TRBD2, which cannot be checked without DNA. This CDR3 has 14 residues. No DNA sequence was recorded. Germline V gene data show CDR1 as SGHAT and CDR2 as FQNNGV. This chain's CDR3 is CASSPSGWRETQYF.

By frequency, this clone is medium-sized. This CDR3 reads CASSATGANTIYF. The rearrangement links TRBV7-9 to TRBJ1-3; lacking DNA, the TRBD1 call made by TCRdb goes unchecked. Germline V gives CDR1 SEHNR, CDR2 FQNEAQ (reference sequence). CDR3 length: 13 residues. No DNA was logged.

The rearrangement uses TRBV6-6 and TRBJ2-7; the D gene TCRdb calls, TRBD1, cannot be checked with no DNA. The CDR3 totals 15 residues. The DNA sequence is not available. Germline V gene data show CDR1 as MNHNY and CDR2 as SVGAGI (reference sequence). The CDR3 loop reads CASSYPGQGNYEQYF.

V gene TRBV27 combines with J gene TRBJ1-1. This CDR3 is 15 amino acids long. The record lacks a DNA sequence. Germline values: CDR1 MNHEY, CDR2 SMNVEV (reference sequence). The CDR3 reads CARLRTVDMNTEAFF.

V usage is TRBV11-1 and J usage is TRBJ2-1; TCRdb outputs TRBD1, but without DNA this stays unchecked. CDR3 size: 16 residues. There is no recorded DNA. Germline CDR1 reads SGHAT; CDR2 reads FQDESV (reference sequence). CDR3 protein: CASSSGPGAGYNEQFF. Combining the CDR3 with reference TRBV11-1 and TRBJ2-1 gives the whole variable domain EAEVAQSPRYKITEKSQAVAFWCDPISGHATLYWYRQILGQGPELLVQFQDESVVDDSQLPKDRFSAERLKGVDSTLKIQPAELGDSAMYLCASSSGPGAGYNEQFFGPGTRLTVL.

The V call is TRBV12-5, the J call TRBJ1-5; TCRdb picks TRBD1, but there is no DNA to check that call. The CDR3 spans 12 residues. DNA was not recorded. CDR1 LGHNT and CDR2 FRNRAP come from the germline V gene. CDR3 in amino acids: CASGTTNQPQHF.

The rearrangement links TRBV6-4 to TRBJ2-2; TCRdb names TRBD1, which stays unverified in the absence of DNA. From germline, CDR1 is MRHNA and CDR2 SNTAGT. The CDR3 extends over 14 amino acids. No DNA has been recorded. The CDR3 protein is CASRKQGADGELFF.

The chain combines TRBV19 with TRBJ2-1; TCRdb picks TRBD1, but there is no DNA to check that call. This CDR3 contains 17 residues. Only the protein is on record. Germline V gene data show CDR1 as LNHDA and CDR2 as SQIVND (reference sequence). CDR3 protein: CASSAGTNRDPYNEQFF.

According to its frequency, this clone is medium-sized. The chain combines TRBV10-3 with TRBJ2-2; TCRdb names TRBD2, which stays unverified in the absence of DNA. The CDR3 consists of 17 residues. No DNA was logged. Germline V lookup: CDR1 ENHRY, CDR2 SYGVKD. CDR3 loop: CAISEVPPGGNTGELFF.

The rearrangement uses TRBV2 and TRBJ1-2. CDR1 is SNHLY and CDR2 is FYNNEI in the germline V gene. This CDR3 is 12 amino acids long. There is no recorded DNA. The CDR3 sequence: CASSEPFYGYTF.

J is TRBJ2-1 and V is TRBV10-2; TCRdb calls TRBD2, which cannot be checked without DNA. The CDR3 spans 15 residues. No DNA appears here. The germline V gene has CDR1 WSHSY and CDR2 SAAADI. CDR3 sequence: CASTRAGAMNNEQFF.

The chain has TRBV11-3 and TRBJ2-7; checking the TCRdb D call of TRBD2 is not possible without DNA. Germline V gene data show CDR1 as SGHNT and CDR2 as YENEEA. CDR3 length equals 11 residues. The DNA is not on file. The CDR3 here is CASSNSGEQYF.

This chain uses TRBV7-7 with TRBJ2-5. The CDR3 extends over 13 amino acids. No DNA was logged. Germline V CDR1 and CDR2: SSHAT, FNYEAQ (reference sequence). The CDR3 loop is CASSSPNIETQYF.

The genes are TRBV7-8 and TRBJ1-3. Germline V gene lookup returns CDR1 SGHVS and CDR2 FQNEAQ. The CDR3 has 14 residues. No DNA sequence was recorded. The CDR3 here is CASSPKLSGNTIYF.

The chain joins TRBV18 to TRBJ2-7; absent DNA, TCRdb's TRBD1 call cannot be checked. The germline CDR1 and CDR2 sequences are KGHSH and LQKENI. The CDR3 has 13 residues. No DNA has been recorded. CDR3 in amino acids: CASSPDRVAEQYF.

This chain links TRBV5-1 with TRBJ1-2; TCRdb proposes TRBD1, but this gene call is untestable without DNA. This CDR3 is 16 amino acids long. Only the protein is available. Germline loops: CDR1 SGHRS, CDR2 YFSETQ. The CDR3: CASSSSDLQGAIGYTF. Variable domain in full (rest from reference TRBV5-1 and TRBJ1-2): KAGVTQTPRYLIKTRGQQVTLSCSPISGHRSVSWYQQTPGQGLQFLFEYFSETQRNKGNFPGRFSGRQFSNSRSEMNVSTLELGDSALYLCASSSSDLQGAIGYTFGSGTRLTVV.